The 3 T cell receptor beta chains presented below share a single source sample, sequenced in a study of blood T cell repertoires in COVID-19. Produced via immunoSEQ multiplex PCR; TCRdb's table is partial and in-frame only. This table has 45,000 to 60,000 clones, 60% to 85% appearing once. The sample comprised peripheral blood. The receptors were sampled from a human donor with active or convalescent COVID-19. The donor label of this sample is uncertain.

The rearrangement links TRBV28 to TRBJ2-1; 7 nucleotides agree with TRBD2. The trim removed 5 bases at V and 7 bases at J, leaving 14 bases unmatched. The CDR3 totals 16 residues. Germline V CDR1 and CDR2: MDHEN, SYDVKM. The CDR3 nucleotides are TGTGCCAGCAGTCCACCCGCGGGAGCCTTCGTGAATGAGCAGTTCTTC. As protein: CASSPPAGAFVNEQFF.

This clone has only one observation. V is TRBV5-6 and J is TRBJ2-7; no definite D call. Germline CDR1 reads SGHDT; CDR2 reads YYEEEE. Trimming shortened V by 4 bases and J by 4 bases, and 9 bases separated the two germline ends. The CDR3 runs to 12 residues. The CDR3 here is CASSKFGYEQYF. CDR3 DNA: TGTGCCAGCAGCAAGTTCGGTTACGAGCAGTACTTC.

This clone was seen a handful of times. CDR3 nucleotides: TGCGCCAGCAGCCAAGACTTAACAGTTCAAGAGACCCAGTACTTC. Translation gives CASSQDLTVQETQYF. The chain employs TRBV4-1 and TRBJ2-5; D is ambiguous. Germline lookup yields CDR1 MGHRA and CDR2 YSYEKL. Trimming removed 0 bases at V and 2 bases at J, with 10 bases between. The CDR3 sequence is 15 residues long.